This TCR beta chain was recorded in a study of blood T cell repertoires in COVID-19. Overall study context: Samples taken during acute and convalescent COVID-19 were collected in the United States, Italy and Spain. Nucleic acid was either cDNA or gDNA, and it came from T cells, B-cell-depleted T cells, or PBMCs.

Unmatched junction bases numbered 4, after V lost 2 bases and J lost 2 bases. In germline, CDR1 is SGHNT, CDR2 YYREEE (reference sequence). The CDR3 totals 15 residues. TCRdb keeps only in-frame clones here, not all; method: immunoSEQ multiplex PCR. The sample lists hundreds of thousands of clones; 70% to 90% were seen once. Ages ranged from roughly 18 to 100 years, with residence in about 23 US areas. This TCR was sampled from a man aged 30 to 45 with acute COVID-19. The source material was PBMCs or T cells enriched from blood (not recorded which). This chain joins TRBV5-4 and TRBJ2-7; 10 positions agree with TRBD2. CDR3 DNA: TGTGCCAGCAGCTTATACGGGACTAGCGCCTACGAGCAGTACTTC. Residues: CASSLYGTSAYEQYF.